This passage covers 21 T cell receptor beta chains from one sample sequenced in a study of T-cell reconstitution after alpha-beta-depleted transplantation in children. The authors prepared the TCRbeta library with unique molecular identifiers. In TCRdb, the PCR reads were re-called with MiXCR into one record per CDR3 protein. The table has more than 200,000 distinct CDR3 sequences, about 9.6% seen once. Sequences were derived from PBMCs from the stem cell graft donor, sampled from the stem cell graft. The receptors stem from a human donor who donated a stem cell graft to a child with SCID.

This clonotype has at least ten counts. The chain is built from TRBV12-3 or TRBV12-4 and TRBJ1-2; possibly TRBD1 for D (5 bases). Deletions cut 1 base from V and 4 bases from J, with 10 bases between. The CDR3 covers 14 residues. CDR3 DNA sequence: TGTGCCAGCAGTTTAGTCTTAGGGGTCTATGGCTACACCTTC. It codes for CASSLVLGVYGYTF.

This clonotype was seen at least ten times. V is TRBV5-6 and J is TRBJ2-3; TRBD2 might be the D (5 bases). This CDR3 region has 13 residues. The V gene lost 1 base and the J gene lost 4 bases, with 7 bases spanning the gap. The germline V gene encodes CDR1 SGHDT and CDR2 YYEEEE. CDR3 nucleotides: TGTGCCAGCAGCTTGTCCGGGGCAGATACGCAGTATTTT. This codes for CASSLSGADTQYF.

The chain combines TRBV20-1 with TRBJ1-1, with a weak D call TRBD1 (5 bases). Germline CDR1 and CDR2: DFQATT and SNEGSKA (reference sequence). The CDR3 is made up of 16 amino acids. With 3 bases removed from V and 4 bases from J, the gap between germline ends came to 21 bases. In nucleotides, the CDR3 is TGCAGTGCTAGTCCTCCTGGGGCAGGGCGGTCCACTGAAGCTTTCTTT. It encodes CSASPPGAGRSTEAFF.

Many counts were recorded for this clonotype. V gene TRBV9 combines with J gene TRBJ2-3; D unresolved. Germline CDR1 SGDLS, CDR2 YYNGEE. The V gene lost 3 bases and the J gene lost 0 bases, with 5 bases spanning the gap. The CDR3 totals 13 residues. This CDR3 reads CASSGSSTDTQYF. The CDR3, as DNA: TGTGCCAGCAGCGGCAGCAGCACAGATACGCAGTATTTT.

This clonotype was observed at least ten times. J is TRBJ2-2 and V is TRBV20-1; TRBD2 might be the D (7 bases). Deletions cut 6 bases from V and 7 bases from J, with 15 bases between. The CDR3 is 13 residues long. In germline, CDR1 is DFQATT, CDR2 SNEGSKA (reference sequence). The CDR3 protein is CSANKGGGGELFF. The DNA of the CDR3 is TGCAGTGCAAACAAAGGGGGGGGCGGGGAGCTGTTTTTT.

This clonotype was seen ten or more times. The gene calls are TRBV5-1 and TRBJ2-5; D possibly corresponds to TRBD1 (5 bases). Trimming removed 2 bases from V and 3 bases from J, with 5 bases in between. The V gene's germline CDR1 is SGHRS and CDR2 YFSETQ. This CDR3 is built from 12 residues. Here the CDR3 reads CASSLGEETQYF. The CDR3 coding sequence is TGCGCCAGCAGCTTAGGGGAAGAGACCCAGTACTTC.

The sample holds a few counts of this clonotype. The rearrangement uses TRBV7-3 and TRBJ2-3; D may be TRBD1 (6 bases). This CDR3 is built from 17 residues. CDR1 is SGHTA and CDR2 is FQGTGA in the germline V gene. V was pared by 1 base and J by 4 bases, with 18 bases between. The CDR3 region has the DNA TGTGCCAGCAGCTTAAATGGGGGCCCGGGGTTTGCAGATACGCAGTATTTT. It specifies CASSLNGGPGFADTQYF.

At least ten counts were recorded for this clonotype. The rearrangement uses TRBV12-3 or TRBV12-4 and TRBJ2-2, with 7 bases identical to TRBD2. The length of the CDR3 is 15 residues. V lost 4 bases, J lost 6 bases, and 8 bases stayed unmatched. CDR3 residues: CASSYGRGFAGELFF. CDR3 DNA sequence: TGTGCCAGCAGTTATGGGAGGGGATTTGCCGGGGAGCTGTTTTTT.

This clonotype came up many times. The CDR3 coding sequence is TGTGCCAGCAGTGTACAGGGGGGGGTCGGGGAGCTGTTTTTT. Amino acid sequence: CASSVQGGVGELFF. The chain employs TRBV6-1 and TRBJ2-2, with D possibly TRBD1 on 8 matching bases. The CDR3 contains 14 residues. The germline V and J ends were trimmed by 4 bases and 7 bases, with 13 bases remaining between them. Germline values: CDR1 MNHNS, CDR2 SASEGT.

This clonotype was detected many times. The CDR3 spells CASSLGQGASEQYF. CDR3 DNA sequence: TGCGCCAGCAGCTTAGGACAGGGGGCGAGCGAGCAGTACTTC. The chain employs TRBV5-1 and TRBJ2-7; 11 bases map to TRBD1. Germline V gene data show CDR1 as SGHRS and CDR2 as YFSETQ. The V segment lost 2 bases and the J segment 6 bases; nucleotides outside the gene matches: 4. The CDR3 runs 14 residues.

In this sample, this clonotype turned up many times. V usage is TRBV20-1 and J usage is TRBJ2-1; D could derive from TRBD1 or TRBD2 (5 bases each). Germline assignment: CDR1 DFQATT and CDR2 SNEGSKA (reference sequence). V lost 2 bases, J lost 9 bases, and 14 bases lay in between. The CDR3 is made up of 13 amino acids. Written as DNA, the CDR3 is TGCAGTGCTAGACCTAGTGGGGGAAGTGAGCAGTTCTTC. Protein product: CSARPSGGSEQFF.

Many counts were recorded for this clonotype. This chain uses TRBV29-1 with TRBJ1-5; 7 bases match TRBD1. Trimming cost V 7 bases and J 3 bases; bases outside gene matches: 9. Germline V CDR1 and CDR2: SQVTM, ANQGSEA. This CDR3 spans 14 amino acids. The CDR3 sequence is CSARGASNNQPQHF. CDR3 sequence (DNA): TGCAGCGCCAGGGGGGCCTCTAACAATCAGCCCCAGCATTTT.

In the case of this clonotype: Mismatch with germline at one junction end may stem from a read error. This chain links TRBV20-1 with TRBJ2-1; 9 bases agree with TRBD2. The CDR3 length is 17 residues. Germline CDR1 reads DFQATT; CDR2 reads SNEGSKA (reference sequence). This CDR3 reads CCARGGSGGSGYNEQFF. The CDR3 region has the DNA TGCTGTGCTAGAGGTGGTAGCGGGGGTTCAGGTTACAATGAGCAGTTCTTC.

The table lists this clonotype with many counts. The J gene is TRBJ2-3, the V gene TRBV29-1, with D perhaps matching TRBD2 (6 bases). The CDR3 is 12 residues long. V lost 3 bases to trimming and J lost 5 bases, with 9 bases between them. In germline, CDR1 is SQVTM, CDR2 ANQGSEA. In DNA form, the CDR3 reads TGCAGCGTTGACGGAGGGAAAGATACGCAGTATTTT. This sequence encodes CSVDGGKDTQYF.

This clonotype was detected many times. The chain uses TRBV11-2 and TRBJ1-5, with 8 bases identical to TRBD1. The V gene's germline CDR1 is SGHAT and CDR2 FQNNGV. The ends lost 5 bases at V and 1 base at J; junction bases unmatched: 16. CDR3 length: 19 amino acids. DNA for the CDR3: TGTGCCAGCAGCCCCTACTCAGACAGGGGCAGAAGGAGCAATCAGCCCCAGCATTTT. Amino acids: CASSPYSDRGRRSNQPQHF.

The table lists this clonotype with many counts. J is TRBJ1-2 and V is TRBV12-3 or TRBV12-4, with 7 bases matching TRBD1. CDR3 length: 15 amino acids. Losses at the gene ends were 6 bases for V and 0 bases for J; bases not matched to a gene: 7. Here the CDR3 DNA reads TGTGCCAGCAGGCAGGGGGACAGCACTAACTATGGCTACACCTTC. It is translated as CASRQGDSTNYGYTF.

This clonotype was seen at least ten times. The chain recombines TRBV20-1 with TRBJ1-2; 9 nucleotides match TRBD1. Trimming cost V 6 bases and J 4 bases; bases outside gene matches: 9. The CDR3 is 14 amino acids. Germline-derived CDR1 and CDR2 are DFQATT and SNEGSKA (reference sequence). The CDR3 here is CSAERTGGPYGYTF. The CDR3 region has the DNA TGCAGTGCGGAGAGAACAGGGGGCCCCTATGGCTACACCTTC.

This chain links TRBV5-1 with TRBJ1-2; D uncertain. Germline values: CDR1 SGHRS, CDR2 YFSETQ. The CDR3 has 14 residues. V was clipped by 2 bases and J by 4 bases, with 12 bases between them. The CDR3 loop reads CASSFDGSSYGYTF. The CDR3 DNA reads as TGCGCCAGCAGCTTTGATGGGTCGTCCTATGGCTACACCTTC.

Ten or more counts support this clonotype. The CDR3 DNA follows: TGCAGTGCTAGGGGAGGACAGGGGGGAAACTACGAGCAGTACTTC. Protein sequence: CSARGGQGGNYEQYF. V is TRBV20-1 and J is TRBJ2-7, with 10 nucleotides matching TRBD1. J gave up 3 bases and V 3 bases, and 8 bases lay outside the gene matches. The CDR3 is made up of 15 amino acids. Germline values: CDR1 DFQATT, CDR2 SNEGSKA (reference sequence).

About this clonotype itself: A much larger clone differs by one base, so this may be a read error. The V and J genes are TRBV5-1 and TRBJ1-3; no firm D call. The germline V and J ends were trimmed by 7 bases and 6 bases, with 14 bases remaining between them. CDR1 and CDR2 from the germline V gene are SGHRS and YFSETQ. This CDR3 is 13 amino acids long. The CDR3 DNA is TGCGCCAGCTCTGGCGACATGGCAAACACCATATATTTT. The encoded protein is CASSGDMANTIYF.

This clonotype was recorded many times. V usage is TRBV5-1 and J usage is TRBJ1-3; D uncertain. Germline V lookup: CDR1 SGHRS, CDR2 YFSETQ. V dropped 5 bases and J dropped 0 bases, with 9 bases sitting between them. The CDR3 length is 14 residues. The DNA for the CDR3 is TGCGCCAGCAGTCTAGTCACCTCTGGAAACACCATATATTTT. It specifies CASSLVTSGNTIYF.